This entry lists 21 T cell receptor beta chains sequenced from one sample in a study of control samples from healthy donors and cancer patients. The repertoire was sequenced with immunoSEQ multiplex PCR; TCRdb's copy has only in-frame clones and lacks some. The table has a few hundred thousand clones, 90% seen once. What was sequenced was PBMCs. The receptors shown here come from a man between 35 and 55 years old with head and neck cancer.

This clone was counted only a few times. The V call is TRBV27, the J call TRBJ2-7, with D possibly TRBD2 on 5 matching bases. Germline values: CDR1 MNHEY, CDR2 SMNVEV (reference sequence). The CDR3 is 15 amino acids. Between the trimmed V and J ends, which lost 5 bases and 0 bases, there was a span of 14 bases. The CDR3 sequence: CASSARGIISYEQYF. CDR3 coding DNA: TGTGCCAGCAGTGCTCGAGGGATAATCTCCTACGAGCAGTACTTC.

The chain uses TRBV18 and TRBJ1-6; D remains ambiguous. The length of the CDR3 is 17 residues. In germline, CDR1 is KGHSH, CDR2 LQKENI. Trimming stripped 0 bases from V and 0 bases from J, with 9 bases between. The CDR3 nucleotides are TGTGCCAGCTCACCACCGAGAGGGAGCTCCTATAATTCACCCCTCCACTTT. Translating gives CASSPPRGSSYNSPLHF.

The chain employs TRBV28 and TRBJ2-7; 12 positions match TRBD2. Trimming cost V 6 bases and J 4 bases; bases outside gene matches: 7. CDR3 length: 15 residues. Per the germline V gene, CDR1 is MDHEN and CDR2 is SYDVKM. The CDR3 coding sequence is TGTGCCAGCAGGCTAACTAGCGGGAGGTCTTACGAGCAGTACTTC. This gives the protein CASRLTSGRSYEQYF.

The chain couples TRBV9 to TRBJ2-7; 8 positions agree with TRBD2. The CDR3 runs 16 residues. The V gene end was trimmed by 3 bases and the J gene end by 1 base; junction bases not matched to a gene: 9. Germline CDR1 reads SGDLS; CDR2 reads YYNGEE. The CDR3: CASSADGTRGSYEQYF. CDR3 DNA: TGTGCCAGCAGCGCGGACGGGACTAGGGGGTCCTACGAGCAGTACTTC.

The gene calls are TRBV28 and TRBJ1-2; D is unresolved. This CDR3 region has 13 residues. Germline CDR1 reads MDHEN; CDR2 reads SYDVKM. The V gene lost 2 bases and the J gene lost 8 bases, with 12 bases spanning the gap. CDR3 in DNA: TGTGCCAGCAGTTTAGGTTGGGTGAGGGGCTACACCTTC. It encodes CASSLGWVRGYTF.

This clone appeared once. J is TRBJ2-7 and V is TRBV5-6, with 12 nucleotides matching TRBD1. With 5 bases clipped from V and 5 bases from J, the junction kept 8 bases outside the gene matches. There are 15 residues in the CDR3. Looked up from germline, CDR1 is SGHDT and CDR2 is YYEEEE. The CDR3 sequence: CASRVGTGGFDEQYF. The CDR3 DNA reads as TGTGCCAGCAGGGTCGGGACAGGGGGCTTCGACGAGCAGTACTTC.

This chain connects TRBV10-3 to TRBJ2-7, with a weak D call TRBD1 (6 bases). The CDR3 covers 15 residues. Germline loops: CDR1 ENHRY, CDR2 SYGVKD. The V and J ends lost 0 bases and 7 bases respectively, with 16 bases between them. CDR3 nucleotides: TGTGCCATCAGTGAGTCGGTAGTGGGGGCACATGAGCAGTACTTC. It translates to CAISESVVGAHEQYF.

This chain joins TRBV15 and TRBJ1-5; no clear D gene. This CDR3 is built from 17 residues. Trimming shortened V by 0 bases and J by 0 bases, and 12 bases separated the two germline ends. From germline, CDR1 is LNHNV and CDR2 YYDKDF (reference sequence). This CDR3 reads CATSRDLGRNSNQPQHF. CDR3 nucleotides: TGTGCCACCAGCAGAGATCTGGGCAGGAATAGCAATCAGCCCCAGCATTTT.

The table lists this clone with a few counts. The sample contains more than one DNA sequence encoding this CDR3. The rearrangement joins TRBV6-5 to TRBJ1-5; D remains unclear. V gave up 2 bases and J gave up 7 bases, with 9 bases separating them. Germline V gene lookup returns CDR1 MNHEY and CDR2 SVGAGI. The CDR3 sequence is 13 residues long. The CDR3 here is CASSYGGGQPQHF. CDR3 nucleotides: TGTGCCAGCAGTTACGGTGGCGGGCAGCCCCAGCATTTT.

The chain recombines TRBV27 with TRBJ1-2; 9 nucleotides align to TRBD1. V trimming: 4 bases; J trimming: 4 bases; junction bases outside the gene matches: 13. The CDR3 sequence is 17 residues long. The germline V gene encodes CDR1 MNHEY and CDR2 SMNVEV (reference sequence). CDR3: CASSYTIWDREGYGYTF. The CDR3, as DNA: TGTGCCAGCAGTTACACCATTTGGGACAGGGAGGGCTATGGCTACACCTTC.

This clone was detected only once. Other DNA sequences from this sample encode an identical CDR3 as well. This sequence joins TRBV19 and TRBJ1-5, with D perhaps matching TRBD1 (6 bases). The V end lost 3 bases, the J end lost 3 bases, and 9 bases lay between the germline ends. Germline loops: CDR1 LNHDA, CDR2 SQIVND (reference sequence). CDR3 length equals 14 residues. The CDR3: CASSIRDTNQPQHF. CDR3 nucleotide sequence: TGTGCCAGTAGTATTAGGGACACCAATCAGCCCCAGCATTTT.

This chain links TRBV18 with TRBJ2-7; 8 bases agree with TRBD1. The CDR3 length is 15 residues. Germline V gene lookup returns CDR1 KGHSH and CDR2 LQKENI. Trimming removed 4 bases from V and 1 base from J; junction bases left unmatched: 6. The CDR3 is CASSRDRGGSYEQYF. CDR3 sequence (DNA): TGTGCCAGCTCACGAGACAGGGGTGGGTCCTACGAGCAGTACTTC.

This chain joins TRBV11-2 and TRBJ2-7; weak D call: TRBD1 (5 bases). The CDR3 runs to 14 residues. Trimming removed 1 base from V and 2 bases from J, with 9 bases in between. Germline V gene lookup returns CDR1 SGHAT and CDR2 FQNNGV. The DNA for the CDR3 is TGTGCCAGCAGCTTAGCAGGGCCTCCCTACGAGCAGTACTTC. Its protein product is CASSLAGPPYEQYF.

Remarks on this clone: Within the sample, other DNA sequences also encode this same CDR3. The CDR3 nucleotides are TGCAGCGTTGGGACGGGGAACACTGAAGCTTTCTTT. Its protein product is CSVGTGNTEAFF. This sequence joins TRBV29-1 and TRBJ1-1; D is uncertain. Germline values: CDR1 SQVTM, CDR2 ANQGSEA. The CDR3 has 12 amino acids. The V end lost 4 bases, the J end lost 1 base, and 7 bases lay between the germline ends.

The chain carries TRBV4-2 and TRBJ2-1; 10 nucleotides line up with TRBD2. The trim removed 6 bases at V and 6 bases at J, leaving 11 bases unmatched. Germline assignment: CDR1 LGHNA and CDR2 YNFKEQ. The CDR3 runs 16 residues. The DNA for the CDR3 is TGTGCCAGCAGTCAGCCCCTAGCGGGAGATTTCAATGAGCAGTTCTTC. This encodes CASSQPLAGDFNEQFF.

The rearrangement uses TRBV18 and TRBJ2-1; 8 nucleotides agree with TRBD2. The CDR3 length is 16 residues. Germline V gene data show CDR1 as KGHSH and CDR2 as LQKENI. The V segment lost 3 bases and the J segment 7 bases; nucleotides outside the gene matches: 11. The CDR3 DNA is TGTGCCAGCTCACCTGCTCGGGGACTAGAGGAGAATGAGCAGTTCTTC. Translated: CASSPARGLEENEQFF. The full variable domain, rest sourced from reference TRBV18 and TRBJ2-1, is NAGVMQNPRHLVRRRGQEARLRCSPMKGHSHVYWYRQLPEEGLKFMVYLQKENIIDESGMPKERFSAEFPKEGPSILRIQQVVRGDSAAYFCASSPARGLEENEQFFGPGTRLTVL.

The chain is built from TRBV5-4 and TRBJ1-4; 10 positions agree with TRBD1. Germline V lookup: CDR1 SGHNT, CDR2 YYREEE (reference sequence). This CDR3 has 14 residues. Trimming at V came to 4 bases and at J to 7 bases, leaving 4 bases not matched to a gene. CDR3: CASSRDRGIEKLFF. DNA for the CDR3: TGTGCCAGCAGCAGGGACAGGGGCATTGAAAAACTGTTTTTT. Using reference TRBV5-4 and TRBJ1-4 for the parts outside the CDR3, the full variable domain is ETGVTQSPTHLIKTRGQQVTLRCSSQSGHNTVSWYQQALGQGPQFIFQYYREEENGRGNFPPRFSGLQFPNYSSELNVNALELDDSALYLCASSRDRGIEKLFFGSGTQLSVL.

The CDR3 spells CASSRRRNQGYTF. DNA of the CDR3: TGTGCCAGTAGTCGGCGAAGGAACCAGGGCTACACCTTC. The V call is TRBV19, the J call TRBJ1-2; D not resolved. CDR3 length equals 13 residues. CDR1 is LNHDA and CDR2 is SQIVND in the germline V gene (reference sequence). Trimming stripped 5 bases from V and 8 bases from J, with 15 bases between.

This clone was observed a single time. The rearrangement uses TRBV30 and TRBJ1-1; a weak D match, TRBD1 (5 bases). The CDR3 is 13 amino acids. Germline V gene lookup returns CDR1 GTSNPN and CDR2 SVGIG (reference sequence). Trimming stripped 1 base from V and 0 bases from J, with 6 bases between. The chain's CDR3 is CAWSGQMNTEAFF. As DNA, the CDR3 is TGTGCCTGGAGTGGACAGATGAACACTGAAGCTTTCTTT.

This sequence joins TRBV4-3 and TRBJ1-6; maybe TRBD1 (6 bases). The CDR3 consists of 16 residues. The ends were cut back, 1 base at V and 4 bases at J, with 11 bases in the middle. CDR1 is LGHNA, CDR2 YSLEER, per germline. This CDR3 reads CASSQGVDRYNSPLHF. CDR3 DNA: TGCGCCAGCAGCCAAGGAGTGGACAGATATAATTCACCCCTCCACTTT.

J is TRBJ2-3 and V is TRBV11-2, with D uncertain. The CDR3 totals 13 residues. Germline V lookup: CDR1 SGHAT, CDR2 FQNNGV. V was cut by 5 bases and J by 3 bases, with 9 bases left in between. This CDR3 is CASSLLLTDTQYF. CDR3 DNA: TGTGCCAGCAGCCTGCTCCTTACAGATACGCAGTATTTT.